A selection of T cell receptor beta chains follows, all from one sample in a study of blood T cells in healthy people across ages. MiXCR, applied by TCRdb to the 5' RACE reads, yields one record per CDR3 protein. Of 1.5 million to 2 million distinct CDR3 sequences detected, roughly two fifths appear once; the ten largest clones hold about 23%. The sample consisted of blood. The receptor set was obtained from a human donor in good health. CDR3s include the opening cysteine and the closing phenylalanine or tryptophan. The D gene is left open where the match is weak. Only some rows state a clone size, as once, few, many or a class for expanded clones.

j_call clone_size v_call d_call cdr3_aa cdr3_nt
TRBJ2-1 few TRBV24-1 TRBD2 CATSETGGSYNEQFF TGTGCCACCAGTGAAACGGGGGGGTCCTACAATGAGCAGTTCTTC
TRBJ1-6 NA TRBV9 NA CASSRGNPPLHF TGTGCCAGCAGCCGAGGGAATCCACCCCTCCACTTT
TRBJ2-4 few TRBV5-1 TRBD1 CASSPTGGPSRDIQYF TGCGCCAGCAGCCCTACAGGGGGCCCCTCAAGGGACATTCAGTACTTC
TRBJ2-1 few TRBV7-3 TRBD2 CASSSAVGGYNEQFF TGTGCCAGCAGCTCCGCGGTGGGAGGGTACAATGAGCAGTTCTTC
TRBJ2-7 NA TRBV7-9 NA CASSLPGATYEQYF TGTGCCAGCAGCTTACCCGGAGCGACCTACGAGCAGTACTTC
TRBJ2-7 few TRBV6-1 TRBD2 CASSETSGTYEQYF TGTGCCAGCAGTGAAACTAGCGGCACCTACGAGCAGTACTTC
TRBJ2-6 NA TRBV7-9 NA CASSLPRPSGANVLTF TGTGCCAGCAGCTTACCTCGCCCCTCTGGGGCCAACGTCCTGACTTTC
TRBJ2-7 NA TRBV7-2 NA CASSDILGTQYF TGTGCCAGCAGCGATATATTAGGAACCCAGTACTTC
TRBJ2-1 NA TRBV4-1 NA CAGSQVVDEQFF TGCGCCGGCAGCCAAGTTGTGGATGAGCAGTTCTTC
TRBJ2-3 NA TRBV28 NA CASSLTYATQYF TGTGCCAGCAGCCTGACTTATGCTACGCAGTATTTT
TRBJ1-3 NA TRBV12-3/TRBV12-4 TRBD1 CASTPRTGTGNTIYF TGTGCCAGCACCCCTAGGACAGGGACTGGAAACACCATATATTTT
TRBJ2-7 NA TRBV6-2/TRBV6-3 NA CAGARDGSYEQYF TGTGCCGGCGCCAGGGACGGCTCCTACGAGCAGTACTTC
TRBJ1-6 NA TRBV27 NA CASTLDGAGNSPLHF TGTGCCAGCACCCTAGACGGGGCGGGAAATTCACCCCTCCACTTT
TRBJ1-2 NA TRBV7-2 NA CASSLDGGSGYTF TGTGCCAGCAGCTTAGACGGGGGCTCTGGCTACACCTTC
TRBJ1-2 NA TRBV12-3/TRBV12-4 NA CASSLNPGTYGYTF TGTGCCAGCAGTTTAAACCCCGGGACTTATGGCTACACCTTC
TRBJ2-1 few TRBV12-3/TRBV12-4 NA CASRTYRVANEQFF TGTGCCAGCAGAACGTACAGGGTTGCCAATGAGCAGTTCTTC
TRBJ1-1 NA TRBV29-1 NA CSVDAGVLLAEAFF TGCAGCGTTGATGCGGGGGTTCTCCTGGCTGAAGCTTTCTTT
TRBJ2-3 NA TRBV29-1 NA CSVEPWVGRDTQYF TGCAGCGTTGAGCCCTGGGTGGGGCGAGATACGCAGTATTTT
TRBJ2-7 many TRBV7-3 NA CASSSGGTGAYEQYF TGTGCCAGCAGCTCCGGGGGGACAGGAGCCTACGAGCAGTACTTC
TRBJ2-7 NA TRBV28 NA CASRRQAAPLYEQYF TGTGCCAGCAGGCGACAGGCTGCTCCCCTGTACGAGCAGTACTTC
TRBJ1-4 NA TRBV18 NA CASSPWELGKDKLFF TGTGCCAGCTCACCCTGGGAGCTAGGGAAGGACAAACTGTTTTTT
TRBJ2-7 NA TRBV28 NA CACIDRQNYEQYF TGTGCCTGCATTGACCGACAGAACTACGAGCAGTACTTC
TRBJ2-3 NA TRBV4-3 NA CASSQGATPSTDTQYF TGCGCCAGCAGCCAAGGGGCAACCCCGAGCACAGATACGCAGTATTTT
TRBJ1-1 NA TRBV5-5 NA CASSPKGGLNTEAFF TGTGCCAGCAGCCCGAAGGGGGGATTGAACACTGAAGCTTTCTTT
TRBJ2-4 NA TRBV7-2 NA CASSPDRTLAKNIQYF TGTGCCAGCAGCCCCGACAGGACCCTGGCCAAAAACATTCAGTACTTC
TRBJ2-1 few TRBV4-3 NA CASSRGGDLYNEQFF TGCGCCAGCAGCCGAGGAGGGGACCTCTACAATGAGCAGTTCTTC
TRBJ1-2 NA TRBV29-1 NA CSVAPGLDYGYTF TGCAGCGTTGCACCGGGACTAGACTATGGCTACACCTTC
TRBJ1-5 NA TRBV6-6 TRBD1 CASRGQGRNQPQHF TGTGCCAGCAGGGGACAGGGGCGCAATCAGCCCCAGCATTTT
TRBJ2-7 once TRBV6-2/TRBV6-3 TRBD1 CASSDGQGWAYEQYF TGTGCCAGCAGTGACGGACAGGGGTGGGCCTACGAGCAGTACTTC
TRBJ2-1 once TRBV5-1 NA CASSLGTRDQAVYEGRYNEQFF TGCGCCAGCAGCTTGGGGACCCGAGATCAGGCAGTCTATGAAGGCCGTTACAATGAGCAGTTCTTC
TRBJ1-2 NA TRBV6-1 NA CASSDYTGLIGYTF TGTGCCAGCAGTGACTACACAGGGTTGATTGGCTACACCTTC
TRBJ2-1 NA TRBV3-1 NA CASSLLQVGYNEQFF TGTGCCAGCAGCCTCCTTCAGGTTGGGTACAATGAGCAGTTCTTC
TRBJ1-2 few TRBV27 NA CASSVSGTVYGYTF TGTGCCAGCAGCGTCTCCGGGACGGTTTATGGCTACACCTTC
TRBJ2-2 few TRBV6-1 NA CASSKNVRVAAGELFF TGTGCCAGCAGTAAGAACGTTAGGGTGGCGGCCGGGGAGCTGTTTTTT
TRBJ1-5 NA TRBV20-1 NA CNARDLDSYYSNQPQHF TGCAATGCTAGAGACCTGGACAGCTACTATAGCAATCAGCCCCAGCATTTT
TRBJ2-5 NA TRBV7-3 NA CASSRQAQETQYF TGTGCCAGCAGCCGACAGGCCCAAGAGACCCAGTACTTC
TRBJ1-5 once TRBV12-3/TRBV12-4 TRBD1 CASNGDRADQPQHF TGTGCCAGCAATGGGGACAGGGCAGATCAGCCCCAGCATTTT
TRBJ2-1 once TRBV27 TRBD2 CASSLRRGGSYNEQFF TGTGCCAGCAGTCTTCGCCGGGGGGGTTCCTACAATGAGCAGTTCTTC
TRBJ2-7 NA TRBV5-5 NA CASSVAREPYEQYF TGTGCCAGCAGCGTTGCCAGGGAACCCTACGAGCAGTACTTC
TRBJ2-1 NA TRBV7-2 NA CASSLGGGRVGNEQFF TGTGCCAGCAGCTTAGGTGGGGGGCGAGTAGGCAATGAGCAGTTCTTC
TRBJ2-1 NA TRBV20-1 TRBD2 CSARDRAAGRYNEQFF TGCAGTGCTAGAGATCGGGCAGCGGGGAGATACAATGAGCAGTTCTTC
TRBJ1-1 NA TRBV5-1 NA CASSLEVGTANTEAFF TGCGCCAGCAGCTTGGAGGTGGGGACGGCTAACACTGAAGCTTTCTTT
TRBJ2-1 NA TRBV29-1 NA CSVTRDKNNEQFF TGCAGCGTTACCCGGGACAAGAACAATGAGCAGTTCTTC
TRBJ1-2 NA TRBV7-6 NA CASSATRGGYYGYTF TGTGCCAGCAGCGCAACTAGGGGGGGATACTATGGCTACACCTTC
TRBJ2-5 NA TRBV7-6 NA CASSLVPIGEGGRGSQETQYF TGTGCCAGCAGCTTAGTGCCCATTGGAGAGGGGGGCAGGGGTTCACAAGAGACCCAGTACTTC
TRBJ2-3 few TRBV27 TRBD2 CASTFGAGVGDTQYF TGTGCCAGCACGTTCGGCGCGGGGGTGGGAGATACGCAGTATTTT
TRBJ2-1 NA TRBV25-1 TRBD1 CASNRDRGYNEQFF TGTGCCAGCAACCGGGACAGGGGCTACAATGAGCAGTTCTTC
TRBJ2-7 few TRBV27 NA CASSPGHKEYEQYF TGTGCCAGCAGTCCGGGCCACAAAGAATACGAGCAGTACTTC
TRBJ1-2 few TRBV7-2 NA CASSRREKHNYGYTF TGTGCCAGCAGCCGGCGAGAAAAACATAACTATGGCTACACCTTC
TRBJ2-7 many TRBV7-2 NA CASSLSGRLAYEQYF TGTGCCAGCAGCTTATCAGGCAGGCTGGCCTACGAGCAGTACTTC
TRBJ1-2 many TRBV29-1 TRBD1 CSAGQDYGYTF TGCAGCGCCGGACAGGACTATGGCTACACCTTC
TRBJ1-1 NA TRBV9 NA CASSAFQGGTTEAFF TGTGCCAGCAGCGCCTTCCAGGGAGGGACCACTGAAGCTTTCTTT